The 22 T cell receptor beta chains in this list originate from one sample, sequenced in a study of control samples from healthy donors and cancer patients. Assay: immunoSEQ multiplex PCR; the TCRdb copy retains only in-frame clones and omits some. The table shows tens of thousands of clones, with about 81% occurring only once. Sample: PBMCs. All receptors come from a man between 65 and 79 years old with lung cancer.

CDR3 sequence: CASSLEQGGQPQHF. The CDR3 bases are TGTGCCAGCAGCTTAGAGCAGGGCGGGCAGCCCCAGCATTTT. This chain joins TRBV11-2 and TRBJ1-5, with a tentative D call TRBD1 (5 bases). The length of the CDR3 is 14 residues. Looked up from germline, CDR1 is SGHAT and CDR2 is FQNNGV. Trimming pared 0 bases from V and 7 bases from J, leaving 10 bases between.

This clone was recorded a few times. CDR3 in amino acids: CASSPGDRGTDTQYF. The CDR3 coding sequence is TGTGCCAGCAGCCCCGGGGACAGGGGCACAGATACGCAGTATTTT. The J gene is TRBJ2-3, the V gene TRBV11-3; 9 bases map to TRBD1. The CDR3 loop spans 15 amino acids. The germline V gene encodes CDR1 SGHNT and CDR2 YENEEA. Unmatched junction bases numbered 4, after V lost 5 bases and J lost 1 base.

The sample holds a few counts of this clone. CDR3 in amino acids: CASSLTRQVNEKLFF. CDR3 DNA sequence: TGTGCCAGTAGCCTCACGAGGCAGGTCAATGAAAAACTGTTTTTT. The gene calls are TRBV19 and TRBJ1-4; D uncertain. The CDR3 totals 15 residues. Germline loops: CDR1 LNHDA, CDR2 SQIVND (reference sequence). V was shortened by 6 bases and J by 5 bases, with 16 bases between the two germline ends. The full variable domain, rest sourced from reference TRBV19 and TRBJ1-4, is DGGITQSPKYLFRKEGQNVTLSCEQNLNHDAMYWYRQDPGQGLRLIYYSQIVNDFQKGDIAEGYSVSREKKESFPLTVTSAQKNPTAFYLCASSLTRQVNEKLFFGSGTQLSVL.

The CDR3 here is CATTGLIDGELFF. As DNA, the CDR3 is TGTGCCACCACAGGGTTGATTGACGGGGAGCTGTTTTTT. V usage is TRBV24-1 and J usage is TRBJ2-2; weak D call: TRBD1 (5 bases). Germline assignment: CDR1 KGHDR and CDR2 SFDVKD. Trimming left V 8 bases short and J 7 bases short, with 13 bases between. This CDR3 is built from 13 residues.

The chain is built from TRBV30 and TRBJ1-2; D gene unclear. V was pared by 4 bases and J by 6 bases, with 18 bases between. The germline V gene encodes CDR1 GTSNPN and CDR2 SVGIG (reference sequence). The CDR3 runs to 14 residues. This CDR3 reads CAWINHLGLDGYTF. The CDR3 DNA reads as TGTGCCTGGATTAACCACCTGGGGTTAGATGGCTACACCTTC.

In its sample, this clone was seen once. This chain connects TRBV6-1 to TRBJ2-1; D call uncertain. The CDR3 is made up of 14 amino acids. Trimming stripped 1 base from V and 9 bases from J, with 13 bases between. Germline-derived CDR1 and CDR2 are MNHNS and SASEGT. CDR3 sequence: CASSEVRPKTEQFF. The CDR3 nucleotides read TGTGCCAGCAGTGAAGTCCGGCCTAAGACTGAGCAGTTCTTC.

This clone was seen a single time. The chain is built from TRBV19 and TRBJ1-5, with 7 bases identical to TRBD1. The CDR3 length is 14 residues. Germline V gene data show CDR1 as LNHDA and CDR2 as SQIVND (reference sequence). The trim removed 3 bases at V and 3 bases at J, leaving 2 bases unmatched. The CDR3 DNA reads as TGTGCCAGTAGTATTACAGGGGTCAATCAGCCCCAGCATTTT. This codes for CASSITGVNQPQHF.

This clone was seen a single time. The CDR3 bases are TGTGCCAGCAGTTTGGTTAGGGGAATTCCCTCTGGGGCCAACGTCCTGACTTTC. Amino acids: CASSLVRGIPSGANVLTF. The chain combines TRBV27 with TRBJ2-6; D possibly corresponds to TRBD1 (5 bases). The CDR3 is made up of 18 amino acids. V shed 3 bases and J shed 0 bases, with 15 bases lying between them. Germline V gives CDR1 MNHEY, CDR2 SMNVEV (reference sequence).

The V gene is TRBV7-9, the J gene TRBJ2-5; 7 nucleotides agree with TRBD1. The V gene end was trimmed by 2 bases and the J gene end by 5 bases; junction bases not matched to a gene: 11. The CDR3 runs to 16 residues. Germline loops: CDR1 SEHNR, CDR2 FQNEAQ (reference sequence). The CDR3: CASSLYDRVGMETQYF. The CDR3 nucleotides are TGTGCCAGCAGCTTATACGACAGGGTGGGGATGGAGACCCAGTACTTC.

The V call is TRBV6-6, the J call TRBJ2-1, with TRBD1 as a possible D gene (6 bases). The V and J ends lost 2 bases and 1 base respectively, with 9 bases between them. Germline V gene sequence: CDR1 MNHNY, CDR2 SVGAGI (reference sequence). This CDR3 has 15 residues. CDR3 residues: CASSYPGTSYNEQFF. The CDR3 DNA reads TGTGCCAGCAGTTACCCCGGGACATCCTACAATGAGCAGTTCTTC.

The rearrangement uses TRBV27 and TRBJ1-5, with D unclear. The CDR3 has 14 amino acids. Germline CDR1 MNHEY, CDR2 SMNVEV (reference sequence). Trimming took off 6 bases at V and 1 base at J, with 10 bases between the two ends. The chain's CDR3 is CASRPHGSNQPQHF. The CDR3 DNA reads TGTGCCAGCAGGCCTCATGGGAGCAATCAGCCCCAGCATTTT.

The genes are TRBV19 and TRBJ2-3; unclear D gene. V was cut by 5 bases and J by 4 bases, with 7 bases left in between. Germline V gene data show CDR1 as LNHDA and CDR2 as SQIVND (reference sequence). The CDR3 contains 12 residues. CDR3 sequence reads: CASSETPDTQYF. The CDR3 nucleotides read TGTGCCAGTAGTGAGACCCCAGATACGCAGTATTTT.

The chain combines TRBV3-1 (or the pseudogene TRBV3-2) with TRBJ2-2; D unresolved. This CDR3 has 13 residues. V dropped 1 base and J dropped 7 bases, with 7 bases sitting between them. Germline values: CDR1 LGHDT, CDR2 YNNKEL (reference sequence). The CDR3 protein is CASSQGYNGELFF. The CDR3 DNA reads as TGTGCCAGCAGCCAAGGATATAACGGGGAGCTGTTTTTT.

This clone has only one observation. The chain joins TRBV6-1 to TRBJ1-5; D is possibly TRBD1 (5 bases). V gave up 1 base and J gave up 7 bases, with 11 bases separating them. Germline CDR1 MNHNS, CDR2 SASEGT. CDR3 length: 14 residues. CDR3 residues: CASSEGGGGQPQHF. The CDR3 nucleotides are TGTGCCAGCAGTGAAGGGGGGGGAGGGCAGCCCCAGCATTTT.

This clone has a handful of counts. V usage is TRBV7-2 and J usage is TRBJ1-1; unclear D gene. V lost 5 bases and J 11 bases, leaving 24 bases between the germline ends. Germline assignment: CDR1 SGHTA and CDR2 FQGNSA. The CDR3 totals 15 residues. The CDR3 bases are TGTGCCAGCAGCGGCTCACGGGCGACCTCCATGTGGGCTTTCTTT. As protein: CASSGSRATSMWAFF.

The gene calls are TRBV18 and TRBJ2-3; 10 nucleotides align to TRBD1. This CDR3 is built from 16 residues. V was clipped by 2 bases and J by 5 bases; unmatched bases: 7. From germline, CDR1 is KGHSH and CDR2 LQKENI. The CDR3 DNA sequence: TGTGCCAGCTCACCAGAGGGACAGGGGTTAGGAGATACGCAGTATTTT. This codes for CASSPEGQGLGDTQYF.

J is TRBJ2-1 and V is TRBV5-1; D tentatively reads TRBD1 or TRBD2 (6 bases each). V dropped 5 bases and J dropped 3 bases, with 12 bases sitting between them. This CDR3 is 14 amino acids long. Germline V gene lookup returns CDR1 SGHRS and CDR2 YFSETQ. The CDR3 protein is CASRKGGYYNEQFF. In nucleotides, the CDR3 is TGCGCCAGCAGGAAGGGGGGCTACTACAATGAGCAGTTCTTC.

V gene TRBV11-2 combines with J gene TRBJ2-3, with a weak D call TRBD2 (7 bases). CDR1 is SGHAT and CDR2 is FQNNGV in the germline V gene. V was trimmed by 7 bases and J by 3 bases, leaving 14 bases between them. This CDR3 spans 14 amino acids. The CDR3 reads CASTRGGPTDTQYF. CDR3 DNA: TGTGCCAGCACGAGGGGGGGCCCAACAGATACGCAGTATTTT.

The rearrangement joins TRBV5-1 to TRBJ2-3; D remains ambiguous. The germline V gene has CDR1 SGHRS and CDR2 YFSETQ. V was pared by 7 bases and J by 0 bases, with 18 bases between. The CDR3 loop spans 16 amino acids. The CDR3 region has the DNA TGCGCCAGCTCAACTGGGTCTTCAACTAGCACAGATACGCAGTATTTT. The encoded protein is CASSTGSSTSTDTQYF.

V and J are TRBV24-1 and TRBJ1-5; D may be TRBD1 (5 bases). CDR3 size: 15 residues. V dropped 5 bases and J dropped 1 base, with 11 bases sitting between them. Germline CDR1 reads KGHDR; CDR2 reads SFDVKD. The CDR3 protein is CATSGGGASNQPQHF. In nucleotides, the CDR3 is TGTGCCACCAGTGGGGGCGGGGCGAGCAATCAGCCCCAGCATTTT.

V usage is TRBV6-1 and J usage is TRBJ2-5; 10 nucleotides match TRBD2. The V gene end was trimmed by 4 bases and the J gene end by 4 bases; junction bases not matched to a gene: 9. The CDR3 covers 16 residues. Germline V lookup: CDR1 MNHNS, CDR2 SASEGT. CDR3 sequence: CASSGQRGGRSETQYF. For the CDR3, the DNA is TGTGCCAGCAGTGGGCAGCGGGGGGGGCGCTCAGAGACCCAGTACTTC.

The chain joins TRBV18 to TRBJ2-2; 11 bases are a match to TRBD2. The V and J ends lost 3 bases and 5 bases, in that order; junction bases with no gene match: 8. Germline V CDR1 and CDR2: KGHSH, LQKENI. CDR3 length equals 17 residues. CDR3 protein: CASSPTSGVVNTGELFF. CDR3 nucleotide sequence: TGTGCCAGCTCACCGACTAGCGGGGTGGTGAATACCGGGGAGCTGTTTTTT. Together with reference TRBV18 and TRBJ2-2, the CDR3 gives the full variable domain: NAGVMQNPRHLVRRRGQEARLRCSPMKGHSHVYWYRQLPEEGLKFMVYLQKENIIDESGMPKERFSAEFPKEGPSILRIQQVVRGDSAAYFCASSPTSGVVNTGELFFGEGSRLTVL.